This TCR beta chain was recorded in a study of blood T cell repertoires in COVID-19. Study details: The samples span acute and convalescent COVID-19 from the United States, Italy and Spain. PBMCs, B-cell-depleted T cells, or T cells were the source of the cDNA or gDNA that made up the material.

Study processing details: Reference gene primer amplification yielded estimated nucleated cell counts. The method was immunoSEQ multiplex PCR; TCRdb's version includes in-frame clones alone and lacks a portion of them. V and J calls and clone size are copied from that table; D and trimming were computed from the DNA. This sample has over 130,000 clones, with 77% found just once. CDR3 length: 13 residues. Deletions cut 0 bases from V and 0 bases from J, with 6 bases between. Germline CDR1 reads GTSNPN; CDR2 reads SVGIG (reference sequence). The TCR comes from a woman aged 50 to 60 with active or convalescent COVID-19. The rearrangement links TRBV30 to TRBJ2-7; D ambiguous. The sample comprised peripheral blood. The CDR3 region is CAWSVWSSYEQYF. The CDR3 coding sequence is TGTGCCTGGAGTGTGTGGAGCTCCTACGAGCAGTACTTC.